This T cell receptor (beta chain) was sequenced in a study of cytomegalovirus exposure and HLA in healthy donors. Using immunoSEQ multiplex PCR, the repertoire was profiled, and TCRdb retains in-frame clones only, with some absent. The table records hundreds of thousands of clones, 70% to 90% of them present only once. What was sequenced was PBMCs. This receptor was identified in a woman aged 25 to 39 in good health and CMV-seropositive.

The CDR3 reads CASSGYSGQKNQPQHF. DNA for the CDR3: TGTGCCAGCAGCGGATACTCGGGACAGAAAAATCAGCCCCAGCATTTT. The genes are TRBV5-6 and TRBJ1-5; 7 nucleotides match TRBD1. There are 16 residues in the CDR3. Unmatched junction bases numbered 11, after V lost 4 bases and J lost 4 bases. Germline loops: CDR1 SGHDT, CDR2 YYEEEE.